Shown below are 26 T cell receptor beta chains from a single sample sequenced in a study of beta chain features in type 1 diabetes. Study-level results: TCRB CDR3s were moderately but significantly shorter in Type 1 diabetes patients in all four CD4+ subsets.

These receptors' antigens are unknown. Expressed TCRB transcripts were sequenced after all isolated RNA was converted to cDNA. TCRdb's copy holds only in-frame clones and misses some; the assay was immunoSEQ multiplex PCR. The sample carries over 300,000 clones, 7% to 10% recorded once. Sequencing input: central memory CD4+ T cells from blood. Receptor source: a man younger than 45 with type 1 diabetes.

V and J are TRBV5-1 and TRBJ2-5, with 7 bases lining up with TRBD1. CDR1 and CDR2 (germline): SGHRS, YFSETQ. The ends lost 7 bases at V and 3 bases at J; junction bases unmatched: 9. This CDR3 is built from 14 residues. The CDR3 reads CASAMAGGEETQYF. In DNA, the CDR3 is TGCGCCAGCGCGATGGCAGGGGGAGAAGAGACCCAGTACTTC.

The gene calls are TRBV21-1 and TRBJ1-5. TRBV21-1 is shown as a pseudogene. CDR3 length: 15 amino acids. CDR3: CASSKVRRGRQPQHF. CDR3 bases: TGTGCCAGCAGCAAAGTTCGACGGGGGCGTCAGCCCCAGCATTTT.

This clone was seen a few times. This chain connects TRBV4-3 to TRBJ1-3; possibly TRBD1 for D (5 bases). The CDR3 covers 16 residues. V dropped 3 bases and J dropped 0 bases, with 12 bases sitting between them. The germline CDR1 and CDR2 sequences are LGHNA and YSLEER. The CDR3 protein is CASSQGGLDSGNTIYF. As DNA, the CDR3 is TGCGCCAGCAGCCAGGGGGGACTGGACTCTGGAAACACCATATATTTT.

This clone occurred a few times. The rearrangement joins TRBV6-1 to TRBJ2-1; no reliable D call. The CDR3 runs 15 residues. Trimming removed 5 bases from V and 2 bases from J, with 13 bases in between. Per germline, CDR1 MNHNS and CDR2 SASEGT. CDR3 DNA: TGTGCCAGCAGTTTATCTGCTACTACCTACAATGAGCAGTTCTTC. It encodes CASSLSATTYNEQFF.

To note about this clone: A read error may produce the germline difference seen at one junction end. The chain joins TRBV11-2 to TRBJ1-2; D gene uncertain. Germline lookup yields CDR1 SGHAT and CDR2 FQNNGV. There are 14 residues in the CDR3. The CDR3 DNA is TGCGCCAGCAGCCAAGAGGCTCGAACCTATGGCTACACCTTC. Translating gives CASSQEARTYGYTF.

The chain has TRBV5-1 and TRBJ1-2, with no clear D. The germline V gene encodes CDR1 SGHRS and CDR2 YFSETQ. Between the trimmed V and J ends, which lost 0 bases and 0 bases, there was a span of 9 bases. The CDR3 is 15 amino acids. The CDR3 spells CASSLAAGSNYGYTF. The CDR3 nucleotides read TGCGCCAGCAGCTTGGCAGCAGGTTCTAACTATGGCTACACCTTC.

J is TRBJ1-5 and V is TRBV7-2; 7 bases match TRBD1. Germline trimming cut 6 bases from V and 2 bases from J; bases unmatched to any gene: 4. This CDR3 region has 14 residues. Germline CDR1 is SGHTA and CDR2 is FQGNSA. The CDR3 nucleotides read TGTGCCAGCAGGCACAGGGGTCGCAATCAGCCCCAGCATTTT. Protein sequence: CASRHRGRNQPQHF.

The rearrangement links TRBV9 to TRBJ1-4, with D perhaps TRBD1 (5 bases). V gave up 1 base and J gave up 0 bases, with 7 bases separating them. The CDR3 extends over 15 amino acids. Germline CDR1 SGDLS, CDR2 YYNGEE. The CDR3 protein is CASSVRGTTNEKLFF. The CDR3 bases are TGTGCCAGCAGCGTAAGGGGAACAACTAATGAAAAACTGTTTTTT.

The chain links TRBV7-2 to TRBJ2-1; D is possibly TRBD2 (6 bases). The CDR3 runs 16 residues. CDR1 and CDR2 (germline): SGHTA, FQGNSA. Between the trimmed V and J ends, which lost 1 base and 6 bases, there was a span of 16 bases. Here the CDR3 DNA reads TGTGCCAGCAGCTTAGGGAGTAGGAGGGCAAGCAATGAGCAGTTCTTC. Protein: CASSLGSRRASNEQFF. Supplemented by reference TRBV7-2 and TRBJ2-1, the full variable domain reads GAGVSQSPSNKVTEKGKDVELRCDPISGHTALYWYRQSLGQGLEFLIYFQGNSAPDKSGLPSDRFSAERTGGSVSTLTIQRTQQEDSAVYLCASSLGSRRASNEQFFGPGTRLTVL.

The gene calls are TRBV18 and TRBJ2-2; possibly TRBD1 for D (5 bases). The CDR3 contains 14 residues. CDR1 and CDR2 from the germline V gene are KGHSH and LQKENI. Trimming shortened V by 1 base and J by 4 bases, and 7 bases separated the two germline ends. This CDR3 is CASSPQGSTGELFF. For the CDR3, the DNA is TGTGCCAGCTCACCACAGGGGTCCACCGGGGAGCTGTTTTTT.

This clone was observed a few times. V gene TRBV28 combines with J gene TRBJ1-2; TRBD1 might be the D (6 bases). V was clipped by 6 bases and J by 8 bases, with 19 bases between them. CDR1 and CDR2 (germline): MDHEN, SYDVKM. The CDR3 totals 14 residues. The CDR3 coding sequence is TGTGCCAGCAGCTCAGGGGCAGGGTCCCGCGGCTACACCTTC. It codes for CASSSGAGSRGYTF.

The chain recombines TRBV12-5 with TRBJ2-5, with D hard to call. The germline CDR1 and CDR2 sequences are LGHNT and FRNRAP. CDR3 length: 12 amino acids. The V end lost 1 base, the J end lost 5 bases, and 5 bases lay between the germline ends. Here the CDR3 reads CASGLGPETQYF. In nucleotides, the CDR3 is TGTGCTAGTGGTTTGGGCCCGGAGACCCAGTACTTC.

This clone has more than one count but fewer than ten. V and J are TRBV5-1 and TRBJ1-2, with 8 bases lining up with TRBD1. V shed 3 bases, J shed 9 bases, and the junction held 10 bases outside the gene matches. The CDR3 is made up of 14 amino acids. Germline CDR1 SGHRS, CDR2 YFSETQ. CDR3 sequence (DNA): TGCGCCAGCAGCTCCGGACAGGGAGGAGAAAGCTACACCTTC. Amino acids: CASSSGQGGESYTF.

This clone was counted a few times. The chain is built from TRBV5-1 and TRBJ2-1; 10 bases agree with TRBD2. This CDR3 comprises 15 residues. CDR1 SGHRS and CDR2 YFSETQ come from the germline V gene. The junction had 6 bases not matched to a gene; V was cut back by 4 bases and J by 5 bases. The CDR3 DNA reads TGCGCCAGCAGCGAGGTTGGGACTAGCGACAATGAGCAGTTCTTC. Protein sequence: CASSEVGTSDNEQFF.

The CDR3, as DNA: TGTGCCAGCAGTTGGGACACCCATCAGCCCCAGCATTTT. As protein: CASSWDTHQPQHF. The rearrangement uses TRBV27 and TRBJ1-5, with D possibly matching TRBD1 (6 bases). From germline, CDR1 is MNHEY and CDR2 SMNVEV (reference sequence). Trimming left V 4 bases short and J 5 bases short, with 9 bases between. The CDR3 totals 13 residues.

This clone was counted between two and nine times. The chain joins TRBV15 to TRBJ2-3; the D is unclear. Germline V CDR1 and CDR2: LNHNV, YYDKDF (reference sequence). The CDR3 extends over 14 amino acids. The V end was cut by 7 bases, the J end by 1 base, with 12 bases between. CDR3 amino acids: CATKFTGGTDTQYF. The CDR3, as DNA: TGTGCCACCAAGTTCACTGGGGGCACAGATACGCAGTATTTT.

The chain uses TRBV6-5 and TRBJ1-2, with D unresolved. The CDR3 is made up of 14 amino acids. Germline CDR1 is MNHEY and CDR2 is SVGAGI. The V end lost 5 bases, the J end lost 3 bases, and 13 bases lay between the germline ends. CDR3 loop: CASSEFSSDYGYTF. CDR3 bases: TGTGCCAGCAGTGAATTCAGTTCTGACTATGGCTACACCTTC.

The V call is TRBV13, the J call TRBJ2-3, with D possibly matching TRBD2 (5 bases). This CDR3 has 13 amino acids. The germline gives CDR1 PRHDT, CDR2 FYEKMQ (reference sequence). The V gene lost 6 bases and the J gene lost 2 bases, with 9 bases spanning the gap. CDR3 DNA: TGTGCCAGCAGAACTAGAAACACAGATACGCAGTATTTT. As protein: CASRTRNTDTQYF. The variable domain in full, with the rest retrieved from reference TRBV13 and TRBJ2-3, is AAGVIQSPRHLIKEKRETATLKCYPIPRHDTVYWYQQGPGQDPQFLISFYEKMQSDKGSIPDRFSAQQFSDYHSELNMSSLELGDSALYFCASRTRNTDTQYFGPGTRLTVL.

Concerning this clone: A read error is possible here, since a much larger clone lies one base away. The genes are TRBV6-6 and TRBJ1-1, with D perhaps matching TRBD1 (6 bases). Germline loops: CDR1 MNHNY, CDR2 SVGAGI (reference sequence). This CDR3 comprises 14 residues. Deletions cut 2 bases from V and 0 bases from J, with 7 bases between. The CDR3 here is CASSYGQMNTEAFF. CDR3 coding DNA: TGTGCCAGCAGTTACGGACAGATGAACACTGAAGCTTTCTTT.

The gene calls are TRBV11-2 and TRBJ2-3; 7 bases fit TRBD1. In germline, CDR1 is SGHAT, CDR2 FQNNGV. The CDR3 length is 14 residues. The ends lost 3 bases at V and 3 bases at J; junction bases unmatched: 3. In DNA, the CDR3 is TGTGCCAGCAGCTTTGACAGGGCGACAGATACGCAGTATTTT. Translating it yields CASSFDRATDTQYF.

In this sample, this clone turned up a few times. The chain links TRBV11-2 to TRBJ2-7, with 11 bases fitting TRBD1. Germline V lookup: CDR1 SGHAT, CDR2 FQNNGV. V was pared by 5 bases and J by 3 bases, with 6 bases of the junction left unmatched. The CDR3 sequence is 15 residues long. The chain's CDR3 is CASSHPGQGGYEQYF. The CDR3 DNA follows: TGTGCCAGCAGCCACCCGGGACAGGGGGGCTACGAGCAGTACTTC.

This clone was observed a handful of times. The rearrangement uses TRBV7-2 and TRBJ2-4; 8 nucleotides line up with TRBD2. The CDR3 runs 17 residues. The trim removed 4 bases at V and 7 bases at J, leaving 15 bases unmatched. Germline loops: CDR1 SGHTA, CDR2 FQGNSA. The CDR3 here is CASSSPVAGGTENIQYF. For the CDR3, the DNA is TGTGCCAGCAGCTCCCCTGTCGCGGGGGGCACGGAGAACATTCAGTACTTC.

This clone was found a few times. The CDR3 DNA is TGTGCCATCAGTGAGTCGAGACGGGCCGGGGACGAGCAGTACTTC. Amino acid sequence: CAISESRRAGDEQYF. The V call is TRBV10-3, the J call TRBJ2-7; perhaps TRBD2 as D (5 bases). The germline V gene encodes CDR1 ENHRY and CDR2 SYGVKD. V shed 0 bases and J shed 5 bases, with 14 bases lying between them. The CDR3 sequence is 15 residues long.

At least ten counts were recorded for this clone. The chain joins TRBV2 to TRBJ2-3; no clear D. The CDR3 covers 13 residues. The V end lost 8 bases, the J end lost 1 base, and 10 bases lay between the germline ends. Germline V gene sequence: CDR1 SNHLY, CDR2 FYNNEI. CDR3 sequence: CASSPLGTDTQYF. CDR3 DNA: TGTGCCAGCTCGCCCCTGGGCACAGATACGCAGTATTTT. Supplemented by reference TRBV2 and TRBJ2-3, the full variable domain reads EPEVTQTPSHQVTQMGQEVILRCVPISNHLYFYWYRQILGQKVEFLVSFYNNEISEKSEIFDDQFSVERPDGSNFTLKIRSTKLEDSAMYFCASSPLGTDTQYFGPGTRLTVL.

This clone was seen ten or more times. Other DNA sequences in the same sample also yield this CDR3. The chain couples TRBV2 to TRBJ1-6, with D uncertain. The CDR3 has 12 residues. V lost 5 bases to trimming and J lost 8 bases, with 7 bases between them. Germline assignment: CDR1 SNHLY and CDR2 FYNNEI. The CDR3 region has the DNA TGTGCCAGCAGTAGTAGGGATTCACCCCTCCACTTT. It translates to CASSSRDSPLHF.

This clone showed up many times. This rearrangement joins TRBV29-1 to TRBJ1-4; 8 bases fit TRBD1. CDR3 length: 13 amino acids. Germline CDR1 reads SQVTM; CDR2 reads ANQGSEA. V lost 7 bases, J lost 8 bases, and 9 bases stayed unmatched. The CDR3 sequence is CSARQGKGEKLFF. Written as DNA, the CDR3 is TGCAGCGCCCGACAGGGGAAAGGAGAAAAACTGTTTTTT.